This TCR beta chain was profiled in a study of graft-versus-host responses after intestinal transplantation. The study's findings and limits: Declines in HvG clones occurring early post-transplant were associated with peak circulating GvH clone levels. GvH clones turned up in recipient marrow; some had shown up first in ileum or blood.

Method: immunoSEQ multiplex PCR; TCRdb's copy keeps in-frame clones and lacks some. The table lists more than 95,000 clones, more than 85% of them singletons. Regarding this clone: Antigen: not known.

Germline lookup yields CDR1 SGDLS and CDR2 YYNGEE. The V gene lost 3 bases and the J gene lost 2 bases, with 17 bases spanning the gap. The CDR3 sequence is 16 residues long. The chain combines TRBV9 with TRBJ2-5; a weak D match, TRBD2 (7 bases). Sample: unstimulated CD4+ T cells sorted from spleen or lymph node cells, taken before intestinal transplant. This receptor was taken from a human donor who received an intestinal transplant. The CDR3 region has the DNA TGTGCCAGCAGCGCTTCCCCCAAGGGGGGGCAAGAGACCCAGTACTTC. Encoded protein: CASSASPKGGQETQYF.